These T cell receptor beta chains were read from a single sample in a study of T cells in localized non-small cell lung cancer. The protocol was immunoSEQ multiplex PCR, while the TCRdb copy is restricted to in-frame clones and leaves out a portion. Of more than 45,000 clones detected, approximately 88% appear once; the ten largest clones hold roughly a sixth. The sequences come from peripheral blood mononuclear cells, collected before any cancer treatment. All receptors come from a man aged 40-75 years with stage III lung adenocarcinoma. The CDR3 runs from the conserved cysteine through the conserved F or W. Each record gives: J gene, D gene, CDR3 length, V gene, clone size, CDR3 protein, CDR3 DNA. A D gene is named only where the DNA matches it firmly. Clone size, where shown, is once, few, many, or a class for clones that have expanded.

TRBJ1-2 NA 13 TRBV29-1 NA CSVDAGSGYGYTF TGCAGCGTTGACGCGGGCTCGGGCTATGGCTACACCTTC
TRBJ2-2 NA 13 TRBV2 NA CASSERPTGELFF TGTGCCAGCAGTGAACGACCGACGGGGGAGCTGTTTTTT
TRBJ1-1 NA 13 TRBV27 NA CASSLRHLTEAFF TGTGCCAGCAGTTTGAGGCACCTCACTGAAGCTTTCTTT
TRBJ1-3 NA 16 TRBV4-2 few CASSQDVGGIGNTIYF TGTGCCAGCAGCCAAGATGTCGGGGGCATAGGAAACACCATATATTTT
TRBJ1-2 NA 17 TRBV28 NA CASRGSGVIKANYGYTF TGTGCCAGCAGGGGGTCAGGGGTAATAAAGGCTAACTATGGCTACACCTTC
TRBJ2-3 NA 15 TRBV7-7 NA CASSLNPLGTDTQYF TGTGCCAGCAGCTTAAACCCCTTGGGAACAGATACGCAGTATTTT
TRBJ1-1 NA 16 TRBV27 NA CASSFQQGGGNTEAFF TGTGCCAGCAGTTTCCAGCAGGGCGGGGGGAACACTGAAGCTTTCTTT
TRBJ2-7 TRBD1 12 TRBV7-6 few CASSPGGNEQYF TGTGCCAGCAGCCCAGGGGGTAACGAGCAGTACTTC
TRBJ1-5 TRBD1 14 TRBV5-5 few CASSPDRYNQPQHF TGTGCCAGCAGCCCGGACAGGTATAATCAGCCCCAGCATTTT
TRBJ2-5 NA 9 TRBV2 once CASGETQYF TGTGCCAGCGGGGAGACCCAGTACTTC
TRBJ1-2 TRBD1 13 TRBV7-9 NA CASSDRGNYGYTF TGTGCCAGCAGCGACAGGGGGAACTATGGCTACACCTTC
TRBJ2-7 TRBD1 15 TRBV7-9 NA CASNPPGTGTSEQYF TGTGCCAGCAACCCCCCCGGGACAGGGACGTCTGAGCAGTACTTC
TRBJ1-1 TRBD1 15 TRBV11-2 NA CASSLVKGARTEAFF TGTGCCAGCAGCTTAGTAAAGGGGGCGCGCACTGAAGCTTTCTTT
TRBJ2-7 NA 11 TRBV18 NA CASSPGEEQYF TGTGCCAGCTCACCAGGAGAAGAGCAGTACTTC
TRBJ2-2 NA 15 TRBV29-1 NA CSVEGVQGYTGELFF TGCAGCGTTGAAGGGGTGCAGGGGTACACCGGGGAGCTGTTTTTT
TRBJ2-6 TRBD1 17 TRBV15 NA CATSSGQGAPGANVLTF TGTGCCACCAGCAGCGGACAGGGGGCGCCCGGGGCCAACGTCCTGACTTTC
TRBJ2-7 NA 13 TRBV5-4 NA CASSLATTYEQYF TGTGCCAGCAGCTTGGCTACTACCTACGAGCAGTACTTC
TRBJ1-5 NA 15 TRBV7-9 NA CASSPGTDRIQAQHF TGTGCCAGCAGCCCCGGGACGGACAGAATTCAGGCCCAGCATTTT
TRBJ1-5 TRBD1 14 TRBV6-4 NA CASSEQGYGQPQHF TGTGCCAGCAGCGAACAGGGGTACGGACAGCCCCAGCATTTT
TRBJ2-7 NA 12 TRBV29-1 once CSVGTGSYEQYF TGCAGCGTTGGTACAGGCTCCTACGAGCAGTACTTC
TRBJ2-1 TRBD2 16 TRBV9 NA CASSPGGKSSYNEQFF TGTGCCAGCAGCCCGGGGGGAAAAAGCTCCTACAATGAGCAGTTCTTC
TRBJ2-7 NA 13 TRBV5-1 NA CASTFQGAYEQYF TGCGCCAGTACATTCCAGGGAGCCTACGAGCAGTACTTC
TRBJ1-6 TRBD1 15 TRBV27 NA CASSSTGQGNSPLHF TGTGCCAGCAGTTCTACCGGACAGGGCAATTCACCCCTCCACTTT
TRBJ2-3 TRBD2 15 TRBV7-8 NA CASSLAAREGDTQYF TGTGCCAGCAGCTTAGCCGCCCGGGAGGGTGATACGCAGTATTTT
TRBJ2-7 NA 11 TRBV15 NA CATSRDHEQYF TGTGCCACCAGCAGAGACCACGAGCAGTACTTC
TRBJ2-6 TRBD1 17 TRBV29-1 NA CSADPGTGSSGANVLTF TGCAGCGCTGACCCAGGGACAGGGTCCTCTGGGGCCAACGTCCTGACTTTC
TRBJ1-5 TRBD1 14 TRBV6-6 NA CASSRTGRGQPQHF TGTGCCAGCAGCCGGACAGGGCGAGGGCAGCCCCAGCATTTT
TRBJ2-3 TRBD1 17 TRBV5-1 NA CASSLTGGRHDTDTQYF TGCGCCAGCAGCCTAACAGGGGGTCGGCACGACACAGATACGCAGTATTTT
TRBJ2-3 NA 15 TRBV4-2 once CASSPNGGVLDTQYF TGTGCCAGCAGCCCCAACGGTGGGGTCCTAGATACGCAGTATTTT
TRBJ2-1 NA 14 TRBV13 NA CASSSSRGPNEQFF TGTGCCAGCAGCTCTAGCCGGGGCCCCAATGAGCAGTTCTTC
TRBJ2-3 NA 15 TRBV11-2 NA CASSAGTFSTDTQYF TGTGCCAGCAGCGCCGGGACCTTTAGCACAGATACGCAGTATTTT
TRBJ2-1 TRBD2 17 TRBV29-1 once CSVEIGAGGLVYNEQFF TGCAGCGTTGAAATAGGGGCTGGGGGACTAGTCTACAATGAGCAGTTCTTC
TRBJ2-3 NA 13 TRBV5-4 NA CASSLEDRGTQYF TGTGCCAGCAGCTTGGAGGACCGAGGGACGCAGTATTTT
TRBJ1-5 TRBD1 13 TRBV29-1 NA CSVRDRAGQPQHF TGCAGCGTCCGGGACAGGGCCGGTCAGCCCCAGCATTTT
TRBJ2-7 TRBD1 16 TRBV2 once CASSEVGTGIIYEQYF TGTGCCAGCAGTGAAGTGGGGACAGGGATTATTTACGAGCAGTACTTC
TRBJ2-1 NA 15 TRBV7-3 NA CASSFAGDLYNEQFF TGTGCCAGCAGCTTCGCCGGAGACCTCTACAATGAGCAGTTCTTC
TRBJ1-1 NA 15 TRBV4-3 NA CASSQDLASVTEAFF TGCGCCAGCAGCCAAGATCTGGCGTCAGTAACTGAAGCTTTCTTT
TRBJ2-3 NA 13 TRBV4-2 NA CASSQDFPDTQYF TGTGCCAGCAGCCAAGATTTCCCGGATACGCAGTATTTT
TRBJ2-2 NA 16 TRBV7-6 once CASSFPRGSNTGELFF TGTGCCAGCAGCTTCCCGAGAGGGTCGAACACCGGGGAGCTGTTTTTT
TRBJ1-4 NA 14 TRBV9 NA CASSVAATNEKLFF TGTGCCAGCAGCGTGGCGGCAACTAATGAAAAACTGTTTTTT